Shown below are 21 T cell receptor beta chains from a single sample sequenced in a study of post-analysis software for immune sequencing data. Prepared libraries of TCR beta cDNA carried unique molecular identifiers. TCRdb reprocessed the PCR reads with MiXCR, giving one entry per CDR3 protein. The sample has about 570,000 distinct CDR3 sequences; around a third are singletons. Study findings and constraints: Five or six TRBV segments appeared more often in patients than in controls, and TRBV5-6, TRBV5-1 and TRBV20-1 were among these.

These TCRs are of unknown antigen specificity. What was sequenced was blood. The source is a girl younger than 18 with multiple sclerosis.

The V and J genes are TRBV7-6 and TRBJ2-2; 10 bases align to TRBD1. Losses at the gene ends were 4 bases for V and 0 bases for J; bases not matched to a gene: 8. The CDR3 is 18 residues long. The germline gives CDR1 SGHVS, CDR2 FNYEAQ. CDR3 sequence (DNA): TGTGCCAGCAGCTCTAGCCGGGACAGGGGTTCGAACACCGGGGAGCTGTTTTTT. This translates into CASSSSRDRGSNTGELFF.

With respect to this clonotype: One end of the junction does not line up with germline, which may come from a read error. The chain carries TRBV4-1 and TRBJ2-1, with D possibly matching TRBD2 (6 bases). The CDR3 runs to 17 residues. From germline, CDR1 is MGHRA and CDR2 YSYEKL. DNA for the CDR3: TGCGTCAGCAGCCAAGAAGACCAGCGGGCCTCCTACAATGAGCAGTTCTTC. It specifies CVSSQEDQRASYNEQFF.

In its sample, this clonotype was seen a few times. Written as DNA, the CDR3 is TGTGCCAGCAGCCAAAGGGGAGGACTAGCGGGGGCCTACAATGAGCAGTTCTTC. This encodes CASSQRGGLAGAYNEQFF. The V call is TRBV7-3, the J call TRBJ2-1; TRBD2 aligns across 13 bases. This CDR3 spans 18 amino acids. V trimming: 5 bases; J trimming: 2 bases; junction bases outside the gene matches: 9. Germline loops: CDR1 SGHTA, CDR2 FQGTGA.

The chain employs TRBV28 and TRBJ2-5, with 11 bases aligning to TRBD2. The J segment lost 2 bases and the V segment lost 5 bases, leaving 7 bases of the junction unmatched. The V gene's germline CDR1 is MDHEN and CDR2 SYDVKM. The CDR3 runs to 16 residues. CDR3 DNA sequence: TGTGCCAGCAGTCGAATCGGGACTAGCGGACAAGAGACCCAGTACTTC. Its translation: CASSRIGTSGQETQYF.

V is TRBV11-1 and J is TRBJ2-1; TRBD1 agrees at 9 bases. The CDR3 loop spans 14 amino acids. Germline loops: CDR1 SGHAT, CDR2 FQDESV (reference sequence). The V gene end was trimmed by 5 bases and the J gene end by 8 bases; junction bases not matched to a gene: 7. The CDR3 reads CASSAGTGLDEQFF. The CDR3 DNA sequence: TGTGCCAGCAGCGCCGGGACAGGGCTCGATGAGCAGTTCTTC.

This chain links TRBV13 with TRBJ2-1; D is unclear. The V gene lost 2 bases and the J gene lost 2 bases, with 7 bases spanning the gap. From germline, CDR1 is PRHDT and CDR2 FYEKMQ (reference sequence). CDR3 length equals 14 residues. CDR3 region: CASSLLGTYNEQFF. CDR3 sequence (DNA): TGTGCCAGCAGCTTATTAGGGACCTACAATGAGCAGTTCTTC.

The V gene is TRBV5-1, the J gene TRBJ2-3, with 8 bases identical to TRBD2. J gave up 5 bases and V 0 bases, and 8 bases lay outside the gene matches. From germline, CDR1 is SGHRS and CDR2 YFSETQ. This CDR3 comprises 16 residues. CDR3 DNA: TGCGCCAGCAGCTTGGATCGCGGGGGGCCCGGAGATACGCAGTATTTT. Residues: CASSLDRGGPGDTQYF.

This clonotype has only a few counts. CDR3 protein: CASSDRTGAGEKLFF. As DNA, the CDR3 is TGCGCCAGCAGCGACCGGACAGGGGCGGGTGAAAAACTGTTTTTT. The chain couples TRBV5-1 to TRBJ1-4, with 9 positions matching TRBD1. Germline V gives CDR1 SGHRS, CDR2 YFSETQ. The V segment lost 4 bases and the J segment 7 bases; nucleotides outside the gene matches: 8. This CDR3 region has 15 residues.

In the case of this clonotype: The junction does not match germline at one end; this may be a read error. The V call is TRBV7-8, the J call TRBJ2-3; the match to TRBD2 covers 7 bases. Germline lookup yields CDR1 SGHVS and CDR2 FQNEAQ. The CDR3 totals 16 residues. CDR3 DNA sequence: TGTGCCAGCAGCCCACTACGGGACTACTTCACAGACACGCAGTATTTT. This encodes CASSPLRDYFTDTQYF.

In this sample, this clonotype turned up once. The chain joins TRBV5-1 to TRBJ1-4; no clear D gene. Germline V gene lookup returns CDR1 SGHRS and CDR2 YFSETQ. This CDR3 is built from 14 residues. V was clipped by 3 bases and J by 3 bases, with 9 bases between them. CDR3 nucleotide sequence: TGCGCCAGCAGCTCTGGGATGGCTAATGAAAAACTGTTTTTT. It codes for CASSSGMANEKLFF.

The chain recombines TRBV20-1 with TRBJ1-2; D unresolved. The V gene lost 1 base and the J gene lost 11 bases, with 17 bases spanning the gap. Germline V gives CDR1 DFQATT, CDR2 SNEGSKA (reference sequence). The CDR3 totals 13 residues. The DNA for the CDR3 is TGCAGTGCTAGAGGGTTTAGGCCGAGAGGGTACACCTTC. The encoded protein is CSARGFRPRGYTF.

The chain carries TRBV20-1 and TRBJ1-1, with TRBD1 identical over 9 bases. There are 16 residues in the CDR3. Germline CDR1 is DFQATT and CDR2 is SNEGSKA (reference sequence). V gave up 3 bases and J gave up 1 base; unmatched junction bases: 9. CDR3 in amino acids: CSASWTGATKNTEAFF. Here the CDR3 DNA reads TGCAGTGCTAGTTGGACAGGGGCGACTAAGAACACTGAAGCTTTCTTT.

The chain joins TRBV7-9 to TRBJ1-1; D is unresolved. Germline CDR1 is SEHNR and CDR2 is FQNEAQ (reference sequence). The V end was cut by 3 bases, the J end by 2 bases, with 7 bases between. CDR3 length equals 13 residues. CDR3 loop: CASSFGSNTEAFF. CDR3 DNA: TGTGCCAGCAGCTTCGGCTCCAACACTGAAGCTTTCTTT.

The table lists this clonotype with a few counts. CDR3 residues: CASSVDREGTHRVDTQYF. DNA for the CDR3: TGTGCCAGCAGCGTAGATCGTGAGGGGACCCACCGGGTAGATACGCAGTATTTT. The chain couples TRBV9 to TRBJ2-3; either TRBD1 or TRBD2 may supply D (5 bases each). V lost 0 bases to trimming and J lost 5 bases, with 22 bases between them. Germline-derived CDR1 and CDR2 are SGDLS and YYNGEE. This CDR3 comprises 18 residues.

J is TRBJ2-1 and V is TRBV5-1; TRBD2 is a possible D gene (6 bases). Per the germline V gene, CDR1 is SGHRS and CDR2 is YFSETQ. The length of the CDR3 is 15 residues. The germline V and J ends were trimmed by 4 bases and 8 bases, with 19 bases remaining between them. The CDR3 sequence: CASSRSGHPGDEQFF. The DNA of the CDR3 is TGCGCCAGCAGCAGAAGCGGGCACCCGGGGGATGAGCAGTTCTTC.

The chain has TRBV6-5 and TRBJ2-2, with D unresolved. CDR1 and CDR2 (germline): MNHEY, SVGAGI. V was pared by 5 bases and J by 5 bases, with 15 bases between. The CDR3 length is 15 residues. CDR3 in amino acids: CASSGPGYGTGELFF. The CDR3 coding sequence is TGTGCCAGCAGTGGCCCGGGTTATGGGACCGGGGAGCTGTTTTTT.

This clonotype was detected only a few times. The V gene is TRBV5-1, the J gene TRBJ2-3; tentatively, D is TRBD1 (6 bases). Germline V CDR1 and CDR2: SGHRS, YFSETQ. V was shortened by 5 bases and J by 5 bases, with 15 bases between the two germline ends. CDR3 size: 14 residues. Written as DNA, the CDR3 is TGCGCCAGCAGGGGGGACACCAACAAAGATACGCAGTATTTT. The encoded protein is CASRGDTNKDTQYF.

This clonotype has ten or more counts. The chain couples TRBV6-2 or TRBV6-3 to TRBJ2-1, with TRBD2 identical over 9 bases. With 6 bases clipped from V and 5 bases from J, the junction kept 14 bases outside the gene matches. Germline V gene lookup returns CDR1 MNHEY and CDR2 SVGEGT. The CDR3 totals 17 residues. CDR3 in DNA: TGTGCCAGCAGACCTTATCCGACTAGCGGTAAAAACAATGAGCAGTTCTTC. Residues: CASRPYPTSGKNNEQFF.

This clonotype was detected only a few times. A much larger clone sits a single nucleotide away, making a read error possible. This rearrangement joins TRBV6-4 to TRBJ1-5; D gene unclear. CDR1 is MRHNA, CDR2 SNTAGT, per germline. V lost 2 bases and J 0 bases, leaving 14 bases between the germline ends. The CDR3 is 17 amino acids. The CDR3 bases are TGTGCCAGCAGTGACCGACGAGGTGGGTCTAGCAATCAGCCCCAGCATTTT. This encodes CASSDRRGGSSNQPQHF.

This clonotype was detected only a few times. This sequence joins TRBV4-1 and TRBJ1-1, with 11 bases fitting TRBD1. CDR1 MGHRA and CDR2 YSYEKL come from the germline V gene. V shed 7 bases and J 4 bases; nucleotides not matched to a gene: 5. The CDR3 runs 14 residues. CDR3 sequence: CASNRDRGVTEAFF. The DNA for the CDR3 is TGCGCCAGCAACCGGGACAGGGGGGTCACTGAAGCTTTCTTT.

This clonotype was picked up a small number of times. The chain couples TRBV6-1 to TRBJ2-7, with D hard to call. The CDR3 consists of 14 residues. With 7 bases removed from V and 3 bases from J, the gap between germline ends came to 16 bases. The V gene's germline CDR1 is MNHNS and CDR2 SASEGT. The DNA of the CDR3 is TGTGCCAGCACCGTTTTGGGCTTGGGCTACGAGCAGTACTTC. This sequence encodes CASTVLGLGYEQYF.